One sample yielded the 20 T cell receptor beta chains listed below, sequenced in a study of monozygotic twins with inflammatory bowel disease. Reprocessing the 5' RACE reads, TCRdb reports a single entry for every CDR3 protein and omits DNA. The sample has some 450,000 distinct CDR3 sequences; the top ten hold around 2.4%. Source material: blood. Source of these receptors: a human donor with ulcerative colitis or Crohn's disease, or a healthy co-twin of an affected twin (not recorded which).

The V and J genes are TRBV12-3 or TRBV12-4 and TRBJ2-1; TCRdb's D call, TRBD1, is unchecked because there is no DNA. This CDR3 region has 14 residues. The CDR3 here is CASRGDRGRNEQFF.

This chain uses TRBV27 with TRBJ1-1; TCRdb's D call, TRBD1, is unchecked because there is no DNA. Germline V gene lookup returns CDR1 MNHEY and CDR2 SMNVEV (reference sequence). This CDR3 has 17 amino acids. This chain's CDR3 is CASSLAGQGAKNTEAFF.

The chain has TRBV10-3 and TRBJ2-7; TCRdb names TRBD1, which stays unverified in the absence of DNA. Germline loops: CDR1 ENHRY, CDR2 SYGVKD. The CDR3 runs to 13 residues. The CDR3 sequence is CAITGQGAYEQYF.

The V gene is TRBV3-1, the J gene TRBJ2-5; TCRdb's D call of TRBD2 is untestable without DNA. CDR3 length: 16 residues. Germline V gives CDR1 LGHDT, CDR2 YNNKEL (reference sequence). The CDR3 sequence: CASSPWTSGTQETQYF.

The J gene is TRBJ2-1, the V gene TRBV7-9; TCRdb designates TRBD1, a call that cannot be tested without DNA. There are 14 residues in the CDR3. CDR1 and CDR2 (germline): SEHNR, FQNEAQ (reference sequence). The CDR3 here is CASSFRQVYNEQFF.

J is TRBJ2-5 and V is TRBV11-2; absent DNA, TCRdb's TRBD1 call cannot be checked. Germline values: CDR1 SGHAT, CDR2 FQNNGV. CDR3 length: 11 amino acids. The CDR3: CASCPGETQYF.

J is TRBJ1-1 and V is TRBV6-5. This CDR3 contains 13 residues. Germline CDR1 reads MNHEY; CDR2 reads SVGAGI. CDR3 region: CASSSPMSAEAFF.

The rearrangement uses TRBV11-2 and TRBJ2-3. Germline V CDR1 and CDR2: SGHAT, FQNNGV. The CDR3 contains 15 residues. The CDR3 loop reads CASTGIGWWEDTQYF.

The chain joins TRBV29-1 to TRBJ2-7; TCRdb selects TRBD2, and the lack of DNA leaves this call unchecked. Per the germline V gene, CDR1 is SQVTM and CDR2 is ANQGSEA. The length of the CDR3 is 16 residues. CDR3 sequence: CSVEGFEGGPAREQYF.

The chain recombines TRBV30 with TRBJ1-2; TCRdb gives TRBD1 as the D gene, but with no DNA this cannot be confirmed. The CDR3 has 15 amino acids. CDR1 and CDR2 (germline): GTSNPN, SVGIG (reference sequence). This CDR3 is CAWAAPSEANYGYTF.

This CDR3 is CASTLGQTDNYGYTF. The chain recombines TRBV5-4 with TRBJ1-2; TCRdb's assignment of TRBD1 cannot be checked, as there is no DNA. Germline lookup yields CDR1 SGHNT and CDR2 YYREEE (reference sequence). The CDR3 has 15 amino acids.

The V call is TRBV27, the J call TRBJ2-7. The CDR3 extends over 13 amino acids. The germline gives CDR1 MNHEY, CDR2 SMNVEV (reference sequence). The CDR3 sequence: CASSLHGSYEQYF.

The chain joins TRBV29-1 to TRBJ2-1; TCRdb lists TRBD2, though no DNA is available to test this call. The CDR3 runs to 17 residues. Germline V gene sequence: CDR1 SQVTM, CDR2 ANQGSEA. This chain's CDR3 is CSVEEWSATSGDDEQFF.

This chain connects TRBV7-2 to TRBJ2-7; TCRdb calls TRBD1, which cannot be checked without DNA. In germline, CDR1 is SGHTA, CDR2 FQGNSA. This CDR3 is 15 amino acids long. CDR3 sequence reads: CASSLETGGPYEQYF.

The chain links TRBV10-2 to TRBJ2-5. Germline V gene data show CDR1 as WSHSY and CDR2 as SAAADI. CDR3 length equals 14 residues. CDR3 amino acids: CASSDQRSQETQYF.

The chain employs TRBV24-1 and TRBJ2-2. The CDR3 has 15 amino acids. The germline gives CDR1 KGHDR, CDR2 SFDVKD. CDR3: CATSSSSANTGELFF.

V and J are TRBV6-1 and TRBJ2-2. Germline CDR1 MNHNS, CDR2 SASEGT. CDR3 length equals 14 residues. CDR3 loop: CASSPLLVSGELFF.

The V and J genes are TRBV18 and TRBJ1-5. Germline assignment: CDR1 KGHSH and CDR2 LQKENI. The CDR3 extends over 14 amino acids. The CDR3 here is CASSPRDVNQPQHF.

The chain joins TRBV5-1 to TRBJ1-4; the D call of TRBD1 rests on TCRdb alone, since no DNA is present to check it. This CDR3 region has 14 residues. Germline V lookup: CDR1 SGHRS, CDR2 YFSETQ. The CDR3 protein is CASSLVGGQEKLFF.

The chain carries TRBV19 and TRBJ2-3; no DNA is available, so the TRBD1 call from TCRdb remains unchecked. The CDR3 contains 14 residues. The V gene's germline CDR1 is LNHDA and CDR2 SQIVND (reference sequence). The CDR3 reads CASSDRARTDTQYF.